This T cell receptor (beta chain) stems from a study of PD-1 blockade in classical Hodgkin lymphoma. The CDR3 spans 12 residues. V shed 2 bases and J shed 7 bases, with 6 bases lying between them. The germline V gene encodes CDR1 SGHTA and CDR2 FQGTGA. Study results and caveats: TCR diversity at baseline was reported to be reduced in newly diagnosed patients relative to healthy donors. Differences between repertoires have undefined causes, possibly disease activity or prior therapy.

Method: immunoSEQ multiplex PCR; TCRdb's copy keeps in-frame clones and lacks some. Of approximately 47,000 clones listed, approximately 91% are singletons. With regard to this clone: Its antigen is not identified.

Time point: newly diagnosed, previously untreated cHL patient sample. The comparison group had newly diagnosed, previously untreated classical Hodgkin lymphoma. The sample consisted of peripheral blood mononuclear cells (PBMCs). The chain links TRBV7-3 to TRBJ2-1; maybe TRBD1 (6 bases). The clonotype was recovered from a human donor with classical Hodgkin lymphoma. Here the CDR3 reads CASSLGQNEQFF. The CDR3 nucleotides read TGTGCCAGCAGCTTAGGACAGAATGAGCAGTTCTTC.